This T cell receptor beta chain was documented in a study of CD8 T cells in ankylosing spondylitis. General study findings and limits: The disease-linked clones had a CD8+ phenotype and low blood frequencies. Reactive arthritis synovial fluid and blood previously showed some of these motif variants. Researchers reportedly found disease-linked clones significantly enriched in matched ankylosing spondylitis synovial fluid. Typical of ankylosing spondylitis blood, it appeared, was a TCR beta motif of 7 or 8 highly homologous variants.

It was by quantitative 5'-RACE with molecular barcodes that TCR beta libraries were made. TCRdb passed the 5' RACE reads through MiXCR, listing each CDR3 protein once. The data show approximately 440,000 distinct CDR3 sequences, more than 15% seen once. This clonotype was picked up a small number of times. Its antigen is not known. The material sequenced was blood, either unsorted or a sorted T cell fraction (not recorded which). This TCR came from a male donor with ankylosing spondylitis.

The DNA of the CDR3 is TGTGCCAGCAGGGGCCCGGGACTAGCGGGAGGGCCAGACGAGCAGTACTTC. Its translation is CASRGPGLAGGPDEQYF. The chain joins TRBV6-1 to TRBJ2-7; 16 bases align to TRBD2. The CDR3 is 17 amino acids. Germline values: CDR1 MNHNS, CDR2 SASEGT. J lost 5 bases, V lost 6 bases, and 10 bases had no gene match.